Listed below are T cell receptor beta chains from one sample, sequenced in a study of cytomegalovirus exposure and HLA in healthy donors. Clones were read by immunoSEQ multiplex PCR, and TCRdb kept only the in-frame ones, dropping some. The sample yields approximately 290,000 clones, about 80% seen once. The material sequenced was PBMCs. Receptor source: a girl aged 2-15 years in good health and CMV-seronegative. Each CDR3 is given with its conserved first and last residue. Fields, in order: J gene, V gene, D gene, clone size, CDR3 DNA, CDR3 protein. D genes are given only for firm matches. Size values are once, few and many counts, or a class for expanded clones, and some rows have none.

J gene: TRBJ2-5; V gene: TRBV28; D gene: NA; clone size: NA; CDR3 DNA: TGTGCCAGCAGTTTATTGGAAGACAGACAAGAGACCCAGTACTTC; CDR3 protein: CASSLLEDRQETQYF
J gene: TRBJ2-3; V gene: TRBV6-7; D gene: TRBD1; clone size: NA; CDR3 DNA: TGTGCCGTCCGGGACAGCCCCTCCCCACCTACAGATACGCAGTATTTT; CDR3 protein: CAVRDSPSPPTDTQYF
J gene: TRBJ1-2; V gene: TRBV5-6; D gene: NA; clone size: NA; CDR3 DNA: TGTGCCAGCACCCTCGTGGGGAGTGCGTTTGGCTACACCTTC; CDR3 protein: CASTLVGSAFGYTF
J gene: TRBJ2-5; V gene: TRBV7-3; D gene: NA; clone size: NA; CDR3 DNA: TGTGCCAGCAGCTTAAAGGGACTTACAACCAAAGAGACCCAGTACTTC; CDR3 protein: CASSLKGLTTKETQYF
J gene: TRBJ2-7; V gene: TRBV29-1; D gene: TRBD2; clone size: few; CDR3 DNA: TGCAGCGTTGCGGGCGGGAGCTACGAGCAGTACTTC; CDR3 protein: CSVAGGSYEQYF
J gene: TRBJ2-1; V gene: TRBV7-9; D gene: NA; clone size: few; CDR3 DNA: TGTGCCAGCAGCTTAGCGGGGGGGCCCAACAATGAGCAGTTCTTC; CDR3 protein: CASSLAGGPNNEQFF
J gene: TRBJ2-7; V gene: TRBV27; D gene: TRBD1; clone size: NA; CDR3 DNA: TGTGCCAGCAGGACAGGGACCTACGAGCAGTACTTC; CDR3 protein: CASRTGTYEQYF
J gene: TRBJ1-1; V gene: TRBV6-5; D gene: NA; clone size: once; CDR3 DNA: TGTGCCAGCAGACCCACGGGGAACACTGAAGCTTTCTTT; CDR3 protein: CASRPTGNTEAFF
J gene: TRBJ2-7; V gene: TRBV28; D gene: TRBD2; clone size: few; CDR3 DNA: TGTGCCAGCAGACAAACTAGCGGGAGTTACTACGAGCAGTACTTC; CDR3 protein: CASRQTSGSYYEQYF
J gene: TRBJ1-1; V gene: TRBV4-2; D gene: NA; clone size: few; CDR3 DNA: TGTGCCAGCAGCCACGGGACAACGGACACTGAAGCTTTCTTT; CDR3 protein: CASSHGTTDTEAFF
J gene: TRBJ1-1; V gene: TRBV18; D gene: NA; clone size: NA; CDR3 DNA: TGTGCCAGCTCACCTTCAGTAATGAACACTGAAGCTTTCTTT; CDR3 protein: CASSPSVMNTEAFF
J gene: TRBJ1-2; V gene: TRBV9; D gene: TRBD1; clone size: NA; CDR3 DNA: TGTGCCAGCAGCCAAAGTGGGACAGGGACAGAAGGCTACACCTTC; CDR3 protein: CASSQSGTGTEGYTF
J gene: TRBJ2-1; V gene: TRBV7-2; D gene: TRBD2; clone size: NA; CDR3 DNA: TGTGCCAGCAGCAAGACTAGCGGGAGGGCCGATCGGCAGTTCTTC; CDR3 protein: CASSKTSGRADRQFF
J gene: TRBJ2-1; V gene: TRBV6-5; D gene: TRBD2; clone size: few; CDR3 DNA: TGTGCCAGCAGTTACGGGACTAGCCCCCACAATGAGCAGTTCTTC; CDR3 protein: CASSYGTSPHNEQFF
J gene: TRBJ2-7; V gene: TRBV5-1; D gene: NA; clone size: NA; CDR3 DNA: TGCGCCAGCAGCCCGGGATCGGGTCACTACGAGCAGTACTTC; CDR3 protein: CASSPGSGHYEQYF
J gene: TRBJ2-7; V gene: TRBV27; D gene: NA; clone size: NA; CDR3 DNA: TGTGCCAGCAGTTTATCAAGGACCGGGAACTACGAGCAGTACTTC; CDR3 protein: CASSLSRTGNYEQYF
J gene: TRBJ2-3; V gene: TRBV7-9; D gene: NA; clone size: NA; CDR3 DNA: TGTGCCAGCAGCCCTCGTAGGCGGTCCACAGATACGCAGTATTTT; CDR3 protein: CASSPRRRSTDTQYF
J gene: TRBJ1-4; V gene: TRBV7-8; D gene: TRBD1; clone size: NA; CDR3 DNA: TGTGCCAGCAGCTCAGACAGGGACCCAGCCCGGAATGAAAAACTGTTTTTT; CDR3 protein: CASSSDRDPARNEKLFF
J gene: TRBJ1-1; V gene: TRBV7-9; D gene: NA; clone size: NA; CDR3 DNA: TGTGCCAGCAGCGCGGGAGACATCATGAACACTGAAGCTTTCTTT; CDR3 protein: CASSAGDIMNTEAFF
J gene: TRBJ2-1; V gene: TRBV2; D gene: NA; clone size: few; CDR3 DNA: TGTGCCAGCAGTGGACAGACGGGGGATGAGCAGTTCTTC; CDR3 protein: CASSGQTGDEQFF
J gene: TRBJ2-2; V gene: TRBV5-5; D gene: TRBD2; clone size: once; CDR3 DNA: TGTGCCAGCAGCTGGGCCGGGACTAGCGGGAGGGTGTGGACCGGGGAGCTGTTTTTT; CDR3 protein: CASSWAGTSGRVWTGELFF
J gene: TRBJ2-1; V gene: TRBV5-1; D gene: TRBD2; clone size: NA; CDR3 DNA: TGCGCCAGCAGCCTTAGCGGGGCGCCCGGCAATGAGCAGTTCTTC; CDR3 protein: CASSLSGAPGNEQFF
J gene: TRBJ2-1; V gene: TRBV5-1; D gene: TRBD2; clone size: NA; CDR3 DNA: TGCGCCAGCAGTGGGGAGGGCTCCTACAATGAGCAGTTCTTC; CDR3 protein: CASSGEGSYNEQFF
J gene: TRBJ1-2; V gene: TRBV28; D gene: TRBD1; clone size: NA; CDR3 DNA: TGTGCCAGCACCGTTGGGGGACAGAGCTATGGCTACACCTTC; CDR3 protein: CASTVGGQSYGYTF
J gene: TRBJ2-7; V gene: TRBV7-9; D gene: TRBD1; clone size: NA; CDR3 DNA: TGTTCCAGCAGCTCGGCGACAGGGGGCGTCTCCTACGAGCAGTACTTC; CDR3 protein: CSSSSATGGVSYEQYF
J gene: TRBJ2-2; V gene: TRBV27; D gene: NA; clone size: NA; CDR3 DNA: TGTGCCAGCATCGGCAGGGCCGGGGAGCTGTTTTTT; CDR3 protein: CASIGRAGELFF
J gene: TRBJ2-1; V gene: TRBV29-1; D gene: TRBD2; clone size: NA; CDR3 DNA: TGCAGCGTTACTAGCGGAGGGACCTACAATGAGCAGTTCTTC; CDR3 protein: CSVTSGGTYNEQFF
J gene: TRBJ1-1; V gene: TRBV14; D gene: NA; clone size: NA; CDR3 DNA: TGTGCCAGCAGCCAACGGACAAGGCGGAACACTGAAGCTTTCTTT; CDR3 protein: CASSQRTRRNTEAFF
J gene: TRBJ2-3; V gene: TRBV27; D gene: NA; clone size: few; CDR3 DNA: TGTGCCAGCAGTCACAGGGACACAGATACGCAGTATTTT; CDR3 protein: CASSHRDTDTQYF
J gene: TRBJ2-2; V gene: TRBV6-5; D gene: NA; clone size: NA; CDR3 DNA: TGTGCCAGCAGGGACACAAACACCGGGGAGCTGTTTTTT; CDR3 protein: CASRDTNTGELFF
J gene: TRBJ2-5; V gene: TRBV2; D gene: NA; clone size: NA; CDR3 DNA: TGTGCCAGCAGTGATTCAGGCCTATACTTC; CDR3 protein: CASSDSGLYF